This T cell receptor beta chain was sequenced for a study of T cells in Graves' hyperthyroidism and ophthalmopathy. Across the whole study: Peripheral blood specimens were obtained at initial diagnosis, prior to any treatment.

Pregnant or lactating patients were excluded, as were those with uncontrolled infection or other autoimmune disease. This clonotype came up many times. Antigen specificity is unknown. The CDR3 has 15 amino acids. Germline V lookup: CDR1 ENHRY, CDR2 SYGVKD. V was clipped by 6 bases and J by 0 bases; unmatched bases: 4. General study points: The model forecast ophthalmopathy, anticipating it by a median around 6.4 months before onset.

It was RNA transcripts that yielded the amplified TCR beta CDR3 regions. The HTBI primer set was used in a first-round RT-PCR of the TCR CDR3. TCRdb passed the multiplex PCR reads through MiXCR, listing each CDR3 protein once. The sample lists approximately 610,000 distinct CDR3 sequences, over 12% seen once, with about 4.5% in the top ten. This clonotype was sampled from a woman aged 40 to 50 with Graves' ophthalmopathy. The sample taken for sequencing was blood. The chain employs TRBV10-3 and TRBJ2-7; 11 bases agree with TRBD2. The CDR3 DNA is TGTGCCATCAGAGAAACTAGCGGGAGCTCCTACGAGCAGTACTTC. This translates into CAIRETSGSSYEQYF.